This is a list of T cell receptor beta chains from one sample in a study of early T cells in non-severe SARS-CoV-2 infection. TCRdb passed the 5' RACE reads through MiXCR, listing each CDR3 protein once. The sample yields about 22,000 distinct CDR3 sequences, less than 4.5% seen once. Material for sequencing was whole blood. All receptors derive from an adult who was a healthcare worker with PCR-confirmed SARS-CoV-2 infection or an uninfected control (not recorded which). Both conserved end residues are part of each CDR3. The D gene is left open where the match is weak. The size field is filled for only some rows; it gives once, few, many or a size class.

d_call j_call clone_size v_call cdr3_length cdr3_aa cdr3_nt
TRBD1 TRBJ1-1 few TRBV27 15 CASSPLDRVVPEAFF TGTGCCAGCAGCCCCCTCGACAGGGTAGTTCCTGAAGCTTTCTTT
- TRBJ2-1 few TRBV15 15 CATSRDLGLYNEQFF TGTGCCACCAGCAGAGATTTGGGACTCTACAATGAGCAGTTCTTC
- TRBJ2-3 many TRBV5-5 13 CASSGPSTDTQYF TGTGCCAGCAGCGGTCCGAGCACAGATACGCAGTATTTT
TRBD2 TRBJ2-3 - TRBV7-8 16 CASSLVGTSVTDTQYF TGTGCCAGCAGCTTAGTCGGGACTAGCGTCACAGATACGCAGTATTTT
- TRBJ1-4 many TRBV7-2 15 CASSLDGTKNEKLFF TGTGCCAGCAGCTTAGATGGGACAAAGAATGAAAAACTGTTTTTT
TRBD1 TRBJ1-4 few TRBV5-5 15 CTSSPGGGSTEKLFF TGTACCAGCAGCCCAGGAGGGGGCTCGACAGAAAAACTGTTTTTT
- TRBJ2-6 many TRBV11-2 14 CASSPGSGADVLTF TGTGCCAGCAGCCCAGGGAGTGGGGCAGACGTCCTGACTTTC
- TRBJ1-1 many TRBV2 12 CASSEAGTEAFF TGTGCCAGCAGTGAAGCGGGGACTGAAGCTTTCTTT
TRBD2 TRBJ2-1 many TRBV5-4 16 CASSLGLAGRYNEQFF TGTGCCAGCAGCCTGGGGCTAGCGGGGAGGTACAATGAGCAGTTCTTC
- TRBJ1-2 many TRBV6-2/TRBV6-3 13 CASLPGTNYGYTF TGTGCCAGCCTACCGGGTACCAACTATGGCTACACCTTC
- TRBJ1-2 many TRBV7-9 14 CASSLDTAYYGYTF TGTGCCAGCAGCTTAGATACGGCATACTATGGCTACACCTTC
- TRBJ2-1 - TRBV3-1 13 CASSLDFYNEQFF TGTGCCAGCAGCCTGGACTTCTACAATGAGCAGTTCTTC
- TRBJ2-3 - TRBV28 16 CASSLGPPIGADTQYF TGTGCCAGCAGTTTGGGACCCCCGATTGGCGCAGATACGCAGTATTTT